Listed below are T cell receptor beta chains from one sample, sequenced in a study of blood T cell repertoires in COVID-19. This table comes from immunoSEQ multiplex PCR, and its TCRdb copy is limited to in-frame clones, with some not included. The sample gives approximately 92,000 clones, roughly 80% of which show up once; 15% to 20% is in the top ten. Sequencing was carried out using peripheral blood. All receptors come from a man aged 80 or over with acute or convalescent COVID-19. Each CDR3 is given with its conserved first and last residue. D genes are given only for firm matches. The size entry is marked missing in some rows and otherwise reads once, few, many or a size class.

D gene,clone size,V gene,J gene,CDR3 DNA,CDR3 protein
NA,few,TRBV27,TRBJ2-7,TGTGCCAGCAGTGCCACGCGGGGACGGGAGAACTACGAGCAGTACTTC,CASSATRGRENYEQYF
NA,once,TRBV7-2,TRBJ1-5,TGTGCCAGCAGCTACCAGGGTAGTCAGCCCCAGCATTTT,CASSYQGSQPQHF
TRBD1,NA,TRBV7-6,TRBJ1-6,TGTGCCAGCGGTACAGGGGCCTCCTATAATTCACCCCTCCACTTT,CASGTGASYNSPLHF
NA,NA,TRBV21-1,TRBJ1-1,TGTGCCAGGTGGGTGGGAGACACCGAAGCTTTCTTT,CARWVGDTEAFF
NA,NA,TRBV2,TRBJ1-1,TGTGCCGGGGCAGGGGCTCGGACTGAAGCTTTCTTT,CAGAGARTEAFF
NA,few,TRBV28,TRBJ1-3,TGTGCCAGCAGTCCCCCCAGGGACTCTGGAAACACCATATATTTT,CASSPPRDSGNTIYF
TRBD1,NA,TRBV30,TRBJ1-6,TGTGCCTGGAGTGGGGGACAGGTCCCTTCACCCCTCCACTTT,CAWSGGQVPSPLHF
TRBD1,NA,TRBV30,TRBJ1-1,TGTGCCTGGAGCAGGGGGAAAGGCACTGAAGCTTTCTTT,CAWSRGKGTEAFF
NA,NA,TRBV24-1,TRBJ1-3,TGTGCCACCGAGGCGGGAAACACCATATATTTT,CATEAGNTIYF
TRBD1,NA,TRBV3-1/TRBV3-2,TRBJ1-1,TGTGCCAGCAGCCCTCGGACAGGCCGGGGCACTGAAGCTTTCTTT,CASSPRTGRGTEAFF
NA,few,TRBV5-4,TRBJ1-1,TGTGCCAGTTCCAGTCAACAGGGTTTCGGAGCTTTCTTT,CASSSQQGFGAFF
TRBD2,NA,TRBV6-5,TRBJ2-7,TGTGCCAGCAGTAGGACTAGCGGAGGGTACGAGCAGTACTTC,CASSRTSGGYEQYF
NA,NA,TRBV6-2/TRBV6-3,TRBJ1-6,TGTGCCAGCAGTCAGAATTCACCCCTCCACTTT,CASSQNSPLHF
TRBD1,NA,TRBV7-9,TRBJ1-6,TGTGCCAGCAGCTTACCCGACAGGGGGCCCAATTCACCCCTCCACTTT,CASSLPDRGPNSPLHF
TRBD2,NA,TRBV9,TRBJ2-1,TGTGCCAGCAGCGTAGACCTAGCGGGGGGGCCGAATGAGCAGTTCTTC,CASSVDLAGGPNEQFF
NA,once,TRBV5-4,TRBJ1-2,TGTGCCAGCAGCGCACAGGGTAAGGTTGGCTACACCTTC,CASSAQGKVGYTF
NA,NA,TRBV25-1,TRBJ2-7,TGTGCCAGCGGCCCTGGAGGGAAGACCTACGAGCAGTACTTC,CASGPGGKTYEQYF
TRBD2,NA,TRBV28,TRBJ2-7,TGTGCCAGCAGCCCACACGGGAGGGCTTACGAGCAGTACTTC,CASSPHGRAYEQYF
NA,NA,TRBV16,TRBJ1-5,TGTGCCAGCAGTTCTGGGGCGTCTCAGCCCCAGCATTTT,CASSSGASQPQHF
TRBD2,NA,TRBV11-3,TRBJ2-2,TGTGCCAGCAGCCCGGGGGGGACCGGGGAGCTGTTTTTT,CASSPGGTGELFF
NA,NA,TRBV21-1,TRBJ2-3,TGTGCCAGCAGCCGGGAGGTGAATACGCAGTATTTT,CASSREVNTQYF
TRBD2,NA,TRBV19,TRBJ2-3,TGTGCCAGTAGTACTGGGACTATAACAGATACGCAGTATTTT,CASSTGTITDTQYF
NA,NA,TRBV30,TRBJ1-4,TGTGCCTGGAGTATAACCGGGGCTAATGAAAAACTGTTTTTT,CAWSITGANEKLFF
TRBD1,NA,TRBV5-8,TRBJ1-3,TGTGCCAGCAGCTTGCAGGGGACAGGGAAAGCTGGAAACACCATATATTTT,CASSLQGTGKAGNTIYF
NA,NA,TRBV7-2,TRBJ2-2,TGTGCCAGCAGCTTAGGCCTCCCATTAGAAGGGGAGCTGTTTTTT,CASSLGLPLEGELFF
NA,NA,TRBV28,TRBJ2-6,TGTGCCAGCAGTACGGAGAGGGCATTTAAAGCTGGGGCCAACGTCCTGACTTTC,CASSTERAFKAGANVLTF
NA,NA,TRBV28,TRBJ1-2,TGTGCCAGCAGTTTAGCGGGTCCAGGCATCTATGGCTACACCTTC,CASSLAGPGIYGYTF
NA,NA,TRBV18,TRBJ2-3,TGTGCCAGCTCACCACTAGACACAGATACGCAGTATTTT,CASSPLDTDTQYF
TRBD1,NA,TRBV19,TRBJ2-1,TGTGCCAGTAATTACGGACAGGGGGTCCCCAAGGGCAATGAGCAGTTCTTC,CASNYGQGVPKGNEQFF
TRBD1,NA,TRBV6-5,TRBJ1-1,TGTGCCAGCAGTTACGGGACAGGGTCCATGAACACTGAAGCTTTCTTT,CASSYGTGSMNTEAFF
TRBD2,NA,TRBV7-2,TRBJ2-2,TGTGCCAGCAGCTTAACTAGCGGGCTGAACACCGGGGAGCTGTTTTTT,CASSLTSGLNTGELFF
TRBD1,medium-sized,TRBV27,TRBJ2-7,TGTGCCAGCAGTTCGCCCGGGACAGGGCGCCGGGGGCAGTACTTC,CASSSPGTGRRGQYF
TRBD2,NA,TRBV4-1,TRBJ2-3,TGCGCCAGCAGCCTCGCGACTAGCGGGAGGGCCAACGCAGATACGCAGTATTTT,CASSLATSGRANADTQYF
NA,NA,TRBV5-1,TRBJ2-3,TGCGCCAGCAGCTATATGCCGGGTAGCACAGATACGCAGTATTTT,CASSYMPGSTDTQYF
NA,NA,TRBV2,TRBJ1-2,TGTGCCAGCAGCTTTTTCCGGGACACCTATGGCTACACCTTC,CASSFFRDTYGYTF
NA,NA,TRBV28,TRBJ1-1,TGTGCCAGCAGCTCTGGGACAGAAGCTTTCTTT,CASSSGTEAFF
TRBD1,NA,TRBV18,TRBJ1-5,TGTGCCAGCTCACCCGTACAGGGGTCGGGCAATCAGCCCCAGCATTTT,CASSPVQGSGNQPQHF
NA,NA,TRBV19,TRBJ1-2,TGTGCCAGTAGTATTCGGGGGGATGGCTACACCTTC,CASSIRGDGYTF
TRBD1,once,TRBV15,TRBJ2-7,TGTGCCACCAGCAGGCCAGACAGATCCGGGACAGGTGACGAGCAGTACTTC,CATSRPDRSGTGDEQYF
NA,NA,TRBV3-1/TRBV3-2,TRBJ2-7,TGTGCCAGCAACTTCTACGAGCAGTACTTC,CASNFYEQYF
NA,NA,TRBV7-2,TRBJ1-3,TGTGCCAGCAGTCAGGACAGTCCCCGAACTGGAAACACCATATATTTT,CASSQDSPRTGNTIYF
NA,NA,TRBV6-1,TRBJ1-6,TGTGCCAGCAGTGAAGCCAGGCCCCTCCACTTT,CASSEARPLHF
NA,NA,TRBV6-5,TRBJ1-5,TGTGCCAGCAGCCTGTATAGCCTAGGTCAGCCCCAGCATTTT,CASSLYSLGQPQHF
NA,NA,TRBV24-1,TRBJ2-1,TGTGCCACCAGTGACCGAACAGGATCCAATGAGCAGTTCTTC,CATSDRTGSNEQFF
TRBD1,NA,TRBV9,TRBJ2-7,TGTGCCAGCAGCGGGGACAGGGGTGAGCAGTACTTC,CASSGDRGEQYF
TRBD1,NA,TRBV28,TRBJ1-4,TGTGCCAGCAGACCTTCGACAGGGTTGAGGAAACTGTTTTTT,CASRPSTGLRKLFF
TRBD1,NA,TRBV5-1,TRBJ1-6,TGCGCCAGCAGCTACCTAGGGACAGCCACTAATTCACCCCTCCACTTT,CASSYLGTATNSPLHF
NA,NA,TRBV5-1,TRBJ1-6,TGCGCCAGCAGCTTGGAGCGGGAACTAAATTCACCCCTCCACTTT,CASSLERELNSPLHF
TRBD1,NA,TRBV5-4,TRBJ2-7,TGTGCCAGCAGCTTTGACAGGGCCTACGAGCAGTACTTC,CASSFDRAYEQYF
TRBD2,NA,TRBV24-1,TRBJ2-1,TGTGCCACCAGGGGAGCGGGAGGAGGGAATGAGCAGTTCTTC,CATRGAGGGNEQFF